A selection of T cell receptor beta chains follows, all from one sample in a study of Ad26.COV2.S vaccination and SARS-CoV-2 variants. Clones were read by immunoSEQ multiplex PCR, and TCRdb kept only the in-frame ones, dropping some. The sample yields 430,000 or so clones, about 93% seen once. The sequences come from peripheral blood, collected in a trial of Ad26.COV2.S vaccine versus placebo. The receptors were sampled from a person aged 18-65 years who received the Ad26.COV2.S COVID-19 vaccine or a placebo. Each CDR3 is given with its conserved first and last residue. A D gene is named only where the DNA matches it firmly. A row's size may be missing; if present it is once, few, many or a size class.

j_gene	d_gene	v_gene	abundance	CDR3aa	CDR3nt
TRBJ1-1	TRBD1	TRBV5-8	NA	CASSFRSGTVEAFF	TGTGCCAGCAGCTTTCGGTCCGGGACAGTTGAAGCTTTCTTT
TRBJ1-1	NA	TRBV9	NA	CASTYRDGTEAFF	TGTGCCAGCACCTACAGGGATGGCACTGAAGCTTTCTTT
TRBJ1-4	TRBD1	TRBV7-9	NA	CASSIDRGLGEKLFF	TGTGCCAGCAGCATCGACAGGGGGCTCGGGGAAAAACTGTTTTTT
TRBJ2-1	NA	TRBV12-3/TRBV12-4	NA	CATHWGSYNEQFF	TGTGCCACCCACTGGGGCTCCTACAATGAGCAGTTCTTC
TRBJ1-1	TRBD1	TRBV6-5	NA	CASRADRGNTEAFF	TGTGCCAGCAGGGCCGACAGGGGGAACACTGAAGCTTTCTTT
TRBJ1-1	NA	TRBV5-5	NA	CASSVFTRPEAFF	TGTGCCAGCAGCGTGTTTACCAGGCCTGAAGCTTTCTTT
TRBJ1-1	NA	TRBV3-1/TRBV3-2	NA	CASSQAGQAEAFF	TGTGCCAGCAGCCAAGCCGGACAAGCTGAAGCTTTCTTT
TRBJ2-3	TRBD1	TRBV6-5	NA	CASSNGQGTDTQYF	TGTGCCAGCAGTAACGGACAGGGGACAGATACGCAGTATTTT
TRBJ2-2	NA	TRBV6-2/TRBV6-3	NA	CASSYQRANTGELFF	TGTGCCAGCAGTTACCAGCGGGCGAACACCGGGGAGCTGTTTTTT
TRBJ1-1	NA	TRBV5-1	NA	CASHDFTEAFF	TGCGCCAGCCATGACTTTACTGAAGCTTTCTTT
TRBJ1-1	NA	TRBV5-6	NA	CASLKTGAMNTEAFF	TGTGCCAGCCTGAAGACGGGGGCGATGAACACTGAAGCTTTCTTT
TRBJ2-7	NA	TRBV11-2	NA	CASSLRGRYEQYF	TGTGCCAGCAGCTTACGGGGTCGCTACGAGCAGTACTTC
TRBJ2-5	NA	TRBV7-9	NA	CASSPGRGRQETQYF	TGTGCCAGCAGCCCAGGGCGGGGTCGGCAAGAGACCCAGTACTTC
TRBJ2-7	TRBD2	TRBV7-8	NA	CASSLEAGGSYEQYF	TGTGCCAGCAGCTTAGAGGCGGGGGGCTCCTACGAGCAGTACTTC
TRBJ2-1	TRBD1	TRBV5-1	NA	CASSAGTGYEQFF	TGCGCCAGCAGCGCCGGGACAGGTTATGAGCAGTTCTTC
TRBJ2-3	NA	TRBV10-3	NA	CAISDEGLTDTQYF	TGTGCCATCAGTGATGAGGGTCTCACAGATACGCAGTATTTT
TRBJ2-5	NA	TRBV9	NA	CASSVGGAQETQYF	TGTGCCAGCAGCGTAGGCGGCGCCCAAGAGACCCAGTACTTC
TRBJ1-4	NA	TRBV15	NA	CATSRAPRVFNEKLFF	TGTGCCACCAGCAGAGCTCCCAGGGTCTTCAATGAAAAACTGTTTTTT
TRBJ1-3	NA	TRBV4-3	once	CASSQEGSIAGNTIYF	TGCGCCAGCAGCCAAGAAGGGTCGATAGCTGGAAACACCATATATTTT
TRBJ1-6	NA	TRBV27	NA	CASSLSQGFSYNSPLHF	TGTGCCAGCAGTTTATCGCAGGGTTTCTCCTATAATTCACCCCTCCACTTT
TRBJ1-4	NA	TRBV7-2	NA	CASRRTLNSNEKLFF	TGTGCCAGCAGGCGGACCTTGAATTCTAATGAAAAACTGTTTTTT
TRBJ2-5	NA	TRBV7-9	NA	CASSPHRETQYF	TGTGCCAGCAGCCCGCACCGGGAGACCCAGTACTTC
TRBJ1-1	TRBD1	TRBV27	NA	CASRIQGQGTAFF	TGTGCCAGCAGGATCCAAGGACAGGGAACGGCTTTCTTT
TRBJ2-5	NA	TRBV5-8	NA	CASSLGFGMETQYF	TGTGCCAGCAGCTTGGGGTTCGGGATGGAGACCCAGTACTTC
TRBJ2-2	NA	TRBV5-6	NA	CASSLQSWRPTGELFF	TGTGCCAGCAGCTTGCAGTCTTGGCGACCCACCGGGGAGCTGTTTTTT
TRBJ2-5	NA	TRBV29-1	NA	CSVEPGRETQYF	TGCAGCGTTGAACCAGGGCGGGAGACCCAGTACTTC
TRBJ1-2	NA	TRBV5-4	NA	CASSLGRGQDGYTF	TGTGCCAGCAGCTTGGGCCGGGGGCAAGATGGCTACACCTTC
TRBJ1-4	NA	TRBV15	NA	CATSRFGTVATNEKLFF	TGTGCCACCAGCAGGTTCGGGACGGTGGCAACTAATGAAAAACTGTTTTTT
TRBJ1-5	NA	TRBV24-1	NA	CATSDRTAYNNQPQHF	TGTGCCACCAGTGACCGGACAGCGTATAACAATCAGCCCCAGCATTTT
TRBJ2-2	NA	TRBV3-1/TRBV3-2	NA	CASSQYLGGTGELFF	TGTGCCAGCAGCCAATACTTGGGAGGCACCGGGGAGCTGTTTTTT
TRBJ2-2	NA	TRBV9	NA	CASSVAWTNTGELFF	TGTGCCAGCAGCGTAGCTTGGACGAACACCGGGGAGCTGTTTTTT
TRBJ1-5	NA	TRBV6-1	NA	CASSDWDSDGKNQPQHF	TGTGCCAGCAGTGATTGGGACTCGGACGGAAAAAATCAGCCCCAGCATTTT
TRBJ2-7	NA	TRBV18	once	CASSPPPNDHYEQYF	TGTGCCAGCTCACCACCGCCTAATGATCACTACGAGCAGTACTTC
TRBJ2-3	TRBD2	TRBV7-2	NA	CASSLGPGTSGPRPDTQYF	TGTGCCAGCAGCCTTGGACCCGGGACTAGCGGACCTCGCCCAGATACGCAGTATTTT
TRBJ2-1	NA	TRBV19	NA	CASSEYNEQFF	TGTGCCAGTAGCGAATACAATGAGCAGTTCTTC
TRBJ2-7	NA	TRBV28	NA	CASSLSRIDEQYF	TGTGCCAGCAGTTTATCTCGTATCGACGAGCAGTACTTC